This TCR beta chain was identified in a study of T cells in Graves' hyperthyroidism and ophthalmopathy. TCR beta CDR3 regions were amplified from RNA. A first-round RT-PCR of the TCR CDR3 used the HTBI primer set. One entry per CDR3 protein, called by TCRdb with MiXCR from the multiplex PCR reads. The repertoire consists of approximately 610,000 distinct CDR3 sequences, with roughly 14% occurring once and the leading ten covering around 4.5%. This clonotype was counted ten times or more. The CDR3 contains 14 residues. Germline V gene lookup returns CDR1 SGHTA and CDR2 FQGNSA. Trimming at V came to 5 bases and at J to 8 bases, leaving 10 bases not matched to a gene.

The J gene is TRBJ1-1, the V gene TRBV7-2; 8 bases are shared with TRBD1. This TCR was sampled from a woman in her thirties or forties with Graves' ophthalmopathy. The specimen was blood. The CDR3 nucleotides read TGTGCCAGCAGCCTTGACAGGGGTCGGGGCGAAGCTTTCTTT. This translates into CASSLDRGRGEAFF.